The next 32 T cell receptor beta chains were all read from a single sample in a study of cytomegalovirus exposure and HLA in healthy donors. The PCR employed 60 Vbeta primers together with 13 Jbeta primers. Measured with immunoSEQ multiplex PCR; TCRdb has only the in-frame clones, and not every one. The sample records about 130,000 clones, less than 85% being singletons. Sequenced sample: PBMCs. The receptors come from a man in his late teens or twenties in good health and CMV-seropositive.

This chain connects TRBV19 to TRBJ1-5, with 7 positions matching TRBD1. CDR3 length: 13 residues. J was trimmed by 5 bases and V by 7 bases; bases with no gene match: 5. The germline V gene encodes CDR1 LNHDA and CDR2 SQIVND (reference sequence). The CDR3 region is CASKGQVDQPQHF. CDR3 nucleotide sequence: TGTGCCAGTAAAGGACAGGTAGATCAGCCCCAGCATTTT.

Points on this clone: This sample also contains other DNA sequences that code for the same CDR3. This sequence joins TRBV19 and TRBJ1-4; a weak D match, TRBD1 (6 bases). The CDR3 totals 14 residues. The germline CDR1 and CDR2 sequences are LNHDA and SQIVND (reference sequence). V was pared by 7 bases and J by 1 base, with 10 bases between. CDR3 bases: TGTGCCAGTACTCAACAGGGAACTAATGAAAAACTGTTTTTT. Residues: CASTQQGTNEKLFF.

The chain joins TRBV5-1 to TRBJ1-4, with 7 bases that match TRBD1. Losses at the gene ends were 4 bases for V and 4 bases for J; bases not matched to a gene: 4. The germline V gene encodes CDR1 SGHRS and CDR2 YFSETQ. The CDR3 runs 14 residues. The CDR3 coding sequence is TGCGCCAGCAGCCCGGGACAGAGTAATGAAAAACTGTTTTTT. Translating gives CASSPGQSNEKLFF. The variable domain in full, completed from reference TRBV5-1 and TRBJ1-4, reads KAGVTQTPRYLIKTRGQQVTLSCSPISGHRSVSWYQQTPGQGLQFLFEYFSETQRNKGNFPGRFSGRQFSNSRSEMNVSTLELGDSALYLCASSPGQSNEKLFFGSGTQLSVL.

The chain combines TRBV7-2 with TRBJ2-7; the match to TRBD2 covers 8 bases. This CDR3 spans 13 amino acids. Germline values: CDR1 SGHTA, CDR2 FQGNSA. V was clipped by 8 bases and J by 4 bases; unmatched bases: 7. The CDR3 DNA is TGTGCCAGCCGGCGGGGGGCGGATTACGAGCAGTACTTC. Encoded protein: CASRRGADYEQYF.

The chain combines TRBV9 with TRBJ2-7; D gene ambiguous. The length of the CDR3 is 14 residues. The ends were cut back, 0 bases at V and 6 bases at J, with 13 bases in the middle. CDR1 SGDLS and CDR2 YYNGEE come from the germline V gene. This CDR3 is CASSVENHYGEQYF. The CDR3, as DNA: TGTGCCAGCAGCGTAGAGAACCACTACGGCGAGCAGTACTTC.

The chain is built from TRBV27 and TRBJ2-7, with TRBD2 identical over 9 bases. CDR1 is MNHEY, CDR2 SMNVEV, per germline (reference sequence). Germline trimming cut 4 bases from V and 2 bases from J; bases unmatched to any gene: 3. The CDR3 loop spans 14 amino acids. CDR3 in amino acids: CASSWRGRAYEQYF. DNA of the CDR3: TGTGCCAGCAGTTGGCGCGGGAGGGCCTACGAGCAGTACTTC.

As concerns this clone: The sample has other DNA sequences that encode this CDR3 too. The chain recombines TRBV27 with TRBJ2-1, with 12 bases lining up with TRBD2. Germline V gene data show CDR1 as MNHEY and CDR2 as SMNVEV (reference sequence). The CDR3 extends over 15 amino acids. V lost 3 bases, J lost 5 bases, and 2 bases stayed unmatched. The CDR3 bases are TGTGCCAGCAGTTTGCGGACTAGCGGGAACAATGAGCAGTTCTTC. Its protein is CASSLRTSGNNEQFF.

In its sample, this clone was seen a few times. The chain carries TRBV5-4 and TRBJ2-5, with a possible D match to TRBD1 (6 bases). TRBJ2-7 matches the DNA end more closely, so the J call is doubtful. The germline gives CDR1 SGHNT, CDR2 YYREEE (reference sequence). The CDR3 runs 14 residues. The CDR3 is CASSPNRDPYEQYF. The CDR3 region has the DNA TGTGCCAGCAGCCCCAACAGGGACCCCTACGAGCAGTACTTC.

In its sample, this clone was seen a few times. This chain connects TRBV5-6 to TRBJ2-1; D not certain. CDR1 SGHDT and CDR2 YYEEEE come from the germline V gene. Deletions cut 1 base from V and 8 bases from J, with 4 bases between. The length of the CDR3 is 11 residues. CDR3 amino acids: CASSLRHEQFF. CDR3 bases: TGTGCCAGCAGCTTGCGTCATGAGCAGTTCTTC.

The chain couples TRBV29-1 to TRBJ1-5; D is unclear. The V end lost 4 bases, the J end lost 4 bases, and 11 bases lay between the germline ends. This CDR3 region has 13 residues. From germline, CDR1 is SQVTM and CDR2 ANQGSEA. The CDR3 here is CSVGGLANQPQHF. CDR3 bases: TGCAGCGTTGGAGGGTTGGCAAATCAGCCCCAGCATTTT.

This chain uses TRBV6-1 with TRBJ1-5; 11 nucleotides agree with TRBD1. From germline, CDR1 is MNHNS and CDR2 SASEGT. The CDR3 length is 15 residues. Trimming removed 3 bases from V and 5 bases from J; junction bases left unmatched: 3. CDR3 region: CASSDRDRGYQPQHF. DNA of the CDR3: TGTGCCAGCAGTGACCGGGACAGGGGGTATCAGCCCCAGCATTTT.

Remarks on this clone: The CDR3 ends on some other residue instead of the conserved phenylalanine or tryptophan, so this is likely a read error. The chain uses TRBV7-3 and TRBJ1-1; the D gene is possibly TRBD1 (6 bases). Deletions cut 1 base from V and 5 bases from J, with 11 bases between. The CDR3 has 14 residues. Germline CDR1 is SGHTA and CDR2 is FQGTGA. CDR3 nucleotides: TGTGCCAGCAGCTTAAAGGGGGGGCGGACTGAAGCTTTCCTT. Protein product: CASSLKGGRTEAFL.

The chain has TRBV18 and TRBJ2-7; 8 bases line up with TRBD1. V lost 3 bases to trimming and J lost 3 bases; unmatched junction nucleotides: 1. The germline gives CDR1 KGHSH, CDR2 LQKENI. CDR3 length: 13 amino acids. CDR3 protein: CASSPGTGYEQYF. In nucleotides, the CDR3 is TGTGCCAGCTCACCTGGGACAGGCTACGAGCAGTACTTC.

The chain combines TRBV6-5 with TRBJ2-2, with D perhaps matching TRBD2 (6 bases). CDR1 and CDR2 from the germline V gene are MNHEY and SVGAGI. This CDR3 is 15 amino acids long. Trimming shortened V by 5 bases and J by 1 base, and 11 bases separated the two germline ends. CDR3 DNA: TGTGCCAGCAGTACTCTAGCGAGGAACACCGGGGAGCTGTTTTTT. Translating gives CASSTLARNTGELFF.

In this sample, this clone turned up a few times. The CDR3: CASSGPGSSGEQYF. CDR3 nucleotides: TGTGCCAGCAGCGGACCGGGCTCATCGGGGGAGCAGTACTTC. The chain carries TRBV9 and TRBJ2-7, with D maybe TRBD2 (5 bases). Germline V gives CDR1 SGDLS, CDR2 YYNGEE. Trimming removed 3 bases from V and 7 bases from J, with 17 bases in between. The length of the CDR3 is 14 residues.

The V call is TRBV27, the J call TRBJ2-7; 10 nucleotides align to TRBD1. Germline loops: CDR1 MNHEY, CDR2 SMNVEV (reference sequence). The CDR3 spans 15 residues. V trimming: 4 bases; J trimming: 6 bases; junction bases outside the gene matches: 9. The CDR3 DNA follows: TGTGCCAGCAGTTACAAGCCGGGACAGGGGAGCGAGCAGTACTTC. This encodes CASSYKPGQGSEQYF.

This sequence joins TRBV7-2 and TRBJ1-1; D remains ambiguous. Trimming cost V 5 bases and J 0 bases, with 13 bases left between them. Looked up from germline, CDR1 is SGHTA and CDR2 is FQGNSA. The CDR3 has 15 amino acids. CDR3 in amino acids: CASSPSAGMNTEAFF. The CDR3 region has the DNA TGTGCCAGCAGCCCCAGCGCGGGGATGAACACTGAAGCTTTCTTT.

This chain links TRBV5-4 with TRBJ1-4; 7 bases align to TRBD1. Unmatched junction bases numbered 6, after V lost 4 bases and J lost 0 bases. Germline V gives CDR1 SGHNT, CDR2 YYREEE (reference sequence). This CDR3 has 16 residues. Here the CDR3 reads CASSRDSQPTNEKLFF. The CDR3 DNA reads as TGTGCCAGCAGCAGGGACAGCCAACCAACTAATGAAAAACTGTTTTTT.

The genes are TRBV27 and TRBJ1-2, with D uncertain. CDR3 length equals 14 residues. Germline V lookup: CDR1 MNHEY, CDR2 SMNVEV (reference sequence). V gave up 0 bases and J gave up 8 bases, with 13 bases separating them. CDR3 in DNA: TGTGCCAGCAGTTTATCTTCGGGGTTAAAAGGCTACACCTTC. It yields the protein CASSLSSGLKGYTF.

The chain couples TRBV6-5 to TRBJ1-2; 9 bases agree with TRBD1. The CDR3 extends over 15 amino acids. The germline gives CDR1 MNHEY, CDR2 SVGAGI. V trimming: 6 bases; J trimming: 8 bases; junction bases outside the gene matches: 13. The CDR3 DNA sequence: TGTGCCAGCAGAAGGGACAGGGAAGGAAGTTGGGGCTACACCTTC. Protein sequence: CASRRDREGSWGYTF.

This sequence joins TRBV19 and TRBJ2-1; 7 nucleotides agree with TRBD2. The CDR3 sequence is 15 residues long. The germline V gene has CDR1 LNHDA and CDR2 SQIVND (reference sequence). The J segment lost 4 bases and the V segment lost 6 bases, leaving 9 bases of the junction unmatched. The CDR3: CASSPLAGEYNEQFF. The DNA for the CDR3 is TGTGCCAGTAGCCCTCTTGCGGGAGAGTACAATGAGCAGTTCTTC.

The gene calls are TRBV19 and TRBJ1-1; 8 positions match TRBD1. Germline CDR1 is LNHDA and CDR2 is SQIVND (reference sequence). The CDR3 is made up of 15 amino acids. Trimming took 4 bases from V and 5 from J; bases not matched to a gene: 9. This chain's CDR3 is CASSKQGEVGTEAFF. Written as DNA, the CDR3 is TGTGCCAGTAGTAAACAGGGGGAAGTGGGGACTGAAGCTTTCTTT.

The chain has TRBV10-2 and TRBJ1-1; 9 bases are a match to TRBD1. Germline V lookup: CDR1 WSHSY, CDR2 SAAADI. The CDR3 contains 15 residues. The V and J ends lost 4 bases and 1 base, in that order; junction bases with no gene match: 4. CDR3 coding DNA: TGCGCCAGCAGTGTTGACAGGGGGGGGAACACTGAAGCTTTCTTT. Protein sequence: CASSVDRGGNTEAFF.

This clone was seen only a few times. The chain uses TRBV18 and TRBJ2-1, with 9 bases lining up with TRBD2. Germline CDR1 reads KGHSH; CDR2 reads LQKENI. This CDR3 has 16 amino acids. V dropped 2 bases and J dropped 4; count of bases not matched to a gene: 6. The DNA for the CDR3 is TGTGCCAGCTCACCAGACGTACTAGCGGGTTACAATGAGCAGTTCTTC. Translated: CASSPDVLAGYNEQFF. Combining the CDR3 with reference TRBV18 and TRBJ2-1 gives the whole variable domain NAGVMQNPRHLVRRRGQEARLRCSPMKGHSHVYWYRQLPEEGLKFMVYLQKENIIDESGMPKERFSAEFPKEGPSILRIQQVVRGDSAAYFCASSPDVLAGYNEQFFGPGTRLTVL.

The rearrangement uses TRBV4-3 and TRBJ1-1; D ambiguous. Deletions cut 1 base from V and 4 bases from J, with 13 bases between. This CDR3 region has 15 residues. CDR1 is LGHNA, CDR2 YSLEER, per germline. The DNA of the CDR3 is TGCGCCAGCAGCCAAGCCGAGGGTACGGGCACTGAAGCTTTCTTT. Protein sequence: CASSQAEGTGTEAFF.

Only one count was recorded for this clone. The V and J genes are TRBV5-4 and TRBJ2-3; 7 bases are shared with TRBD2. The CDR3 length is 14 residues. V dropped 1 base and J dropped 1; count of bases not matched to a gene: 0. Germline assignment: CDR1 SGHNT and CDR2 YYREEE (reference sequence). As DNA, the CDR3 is TGTGCCAGCAGCTTGACTAGCGGCACAGATACGCAGTATTTT. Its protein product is CASSLTSGTDTQYF.

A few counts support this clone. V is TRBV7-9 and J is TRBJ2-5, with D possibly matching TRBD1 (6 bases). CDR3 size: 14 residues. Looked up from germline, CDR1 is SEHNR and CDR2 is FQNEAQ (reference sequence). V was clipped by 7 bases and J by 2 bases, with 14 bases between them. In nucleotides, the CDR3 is TGTGCCAGCACAAAACAGGGCCTTCAAGAGACCCAGTACTTC. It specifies CASTKQGLQETQYF.

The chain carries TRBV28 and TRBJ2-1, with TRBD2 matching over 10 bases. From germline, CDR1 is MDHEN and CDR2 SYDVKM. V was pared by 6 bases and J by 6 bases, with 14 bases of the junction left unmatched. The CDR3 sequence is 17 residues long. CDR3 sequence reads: CASRLGRAGGLRNEQFF. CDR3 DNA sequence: TGTGCCAGCAGGTTAGGTCGAGCGGGGGGGCTTCGCAATGAGCAGTTCTTC.

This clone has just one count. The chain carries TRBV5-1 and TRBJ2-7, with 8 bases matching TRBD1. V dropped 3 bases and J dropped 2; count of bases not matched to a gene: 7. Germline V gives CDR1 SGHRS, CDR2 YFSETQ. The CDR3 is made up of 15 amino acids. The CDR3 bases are TGCGCCAGCAGCTCCGGGACAGGCGCCACCTACGAGCAGTACTTC. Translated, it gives CASSSGTGATYEQYF.

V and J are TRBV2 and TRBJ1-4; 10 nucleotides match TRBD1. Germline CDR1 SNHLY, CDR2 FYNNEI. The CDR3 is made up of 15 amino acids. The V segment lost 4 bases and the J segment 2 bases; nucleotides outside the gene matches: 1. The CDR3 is CASSGTGGTNEKLFF. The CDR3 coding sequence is TGTGCCAGCAGTGGGACAGGGGGGACTAATGAAAAACTGTTTTTT.

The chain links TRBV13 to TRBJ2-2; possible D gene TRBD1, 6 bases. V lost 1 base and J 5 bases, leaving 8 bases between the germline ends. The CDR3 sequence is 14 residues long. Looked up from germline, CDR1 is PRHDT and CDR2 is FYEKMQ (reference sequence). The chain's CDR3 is CASSLARGTGELFF. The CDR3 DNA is TGTGCCAGCAGCTTAGCCAGGGGTACCGGGGAGCTGTTTTTT. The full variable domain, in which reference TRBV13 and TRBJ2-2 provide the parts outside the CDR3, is AAGVIQSPRHLIKEKRETATLKCYPIPRHDTVYWYQQGPGQDPQFLISFYEKMQSDKGSIPDRFSAQQFSDYHSELNMSSLELGDSALYFCASSLARGTGELFFGEGSRLTVL.

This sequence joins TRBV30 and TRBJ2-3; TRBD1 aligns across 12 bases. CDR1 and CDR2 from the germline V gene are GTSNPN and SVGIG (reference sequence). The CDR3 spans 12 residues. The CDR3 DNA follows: TGTGCGTGGGACAGGGGGCAAGTTACGCAGTATTTT. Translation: CAWDRGQVTQYF.